A selection of T cell receptor beta chains follows, all from one sample in a study of cytomegalovirus exposure and HLA in healthy donors. Clones were sequenced by immunoSEQ multiplex PCR, and TCRdb holds only the in-frame ones, with some missing. The sample shows about 170,000 clones, over 70% of them seen only once. Sequenced material: PBMCs. These receptors all come from a female donor in good health and CMV-seronegative. Each CDR3 is given with its conserved first and last residue. D genes are given only for firm matches. The listing skips clone size in some rows; elsewhere it reads once, few, many or a size class.

>TRBV5-4|TRBJ2-3|NA|NA
TGTGCCAGCAGCCCGGACTACAGCACAGATACGCAGTATTTT
CASSPDYSTDTQYF
>TRBV19|TRBJ1-2|NA|TRBD1
TGTGCCAGTAGCCACCGGGACAGGAGTTTAGGGGACTTC
CASSHRDRSLGDF
>TRBV6-1|TRBJ1-2|NA|NA
TGTGCCAGCAGCGGCGGGGGCGCCATTGGCTACACCTTC
CASSGGGAIGYTF
>TRBV7-2|TRBJ1-1|NA|NA
TGTGCCAGCAGTTCCCCGGGGGATACTGAAGCTTTCTTT
CASSSPGDTEAFF
>TRBV6-4|TRBJ2-3|NA|TRBD1
TGTGCCAGCAGTGAGAGCCTAGGGGGCCCAGATACGCAGTATTTT
CASSESLGGPDTQYF
>TRBV5-1|TRBJ2-2|NA|TRBD1
TGCGCCAGCAGCCAGGGACAGACCACCGGGGAGCTGTTTTTT
CASSQGQTTGELFF
>TRBV7-2|TRBJ2-1|few|TRBD2
TGTGCCAGCAGAAGTAAGAGCGGGAGTTCATACAATGAGCAGTTCTTC
CASRSKSGSSYNEQFF
>TRBV30|TRBJ2-5|NA|TRBD2
TGTGCCTGGAGTGCCCTAGGTGGGGGGGTCGAGACCCAGTACTTC
CAWSALGGGVETQYF
>TRBV9|TRBJ2-5|once|TRBD2
TGTGCCAGCAGCGGCGGGACTAACTTGCAGACCCAGTACTTC
CASSGGTNLQTQYF
>TRBV6-5|TRBJ2-7|NA|TRBD2
TGTGCCAGCAGCACACCGGGACTAGCGGGGCAGTACTTC
CASSTPGLAGQYF
>TRBV11-2|TRBJ1-2|NA|NA
TGTGCCAGCAGCTCAGGGGTTGGCGGATACTATGGCTACACCTTC
CASSSGVGGYYGYTF
>TRBV19|TRBJ1-1|NA|NA
TGTGCCAGTAGTTCGGGGGGGCTCAACACTGAAGCTTTCTTT
CASSSGGLNTEAFF
>TRBV13|TRBJ1-1|NA|NA
TGTGCCAGCAGCCCCGAGGGCGGGAGGAGAGTGGCCACTGAAGCTTTCTTT
CASSPEGGRRVATEAFF
>TRBV2|TRBJ1-5|NA|NA
TGTGCCAGCAGTGAACAGGGGAATCAGCCCCAGCATTTT
CASSEQGNQPQHF
>TRBV30|TRBJ1-3|NA|NA
TGTGCCGTCTCTGGGGGGAGCTCTGGAAACACCATATATTTT
CAVSGGSSGNTIYF
>TRBV2|TRBJ1-5|NA|NA
TGTGCCAGCAGGGCAGGGCCCGGCGAACATCAGCCCCAGCATTTT
CASRAGPGEHQPQHF
>TRBV5-1|TRBJ2-5|few|TRBD1
TGCGCCAGCAGCTTGGGGACAGGGAAACAAGAGACCCAGTACTTC
CASSLGTGKQETQYF
>TRBV2|TRBJ1-5|NA|NA
TGTGCCAGCAGCATCCGGGTTGAAGTAGCCCAGCATTTT
CASSIRVEVAQHF
>TRBV14|TRBJ2-5|NA|TRBD1
TGTGCCAGCAGCCAACTGGGACAGCTAGGGGAGACCCAGTACTTC
CASSQLGQLGETQYF
>TRBV28|TRBJ1-3|NA|NA
TGTGCCAGCAGTTTAGAGCGAAACACCATATATTTT
CASSLERNTIYF
>TRBV11-1|TRBJ2-7|few|TRBD1
TGTGCCAGCAGTCTGACAGGGGGCTCCTACGAGCAGTACTTC
CASSLTGGSYEQYF
>TRBV6-5|TRBJ1-1|NA|NA
TGTGCCAGCAGCTTTACAGGGCGCACTGAAGCTTTCTTT
CASSFTGRTEAFF
>TRBV14|TRBJ2-5|NA|TRBD1
TGTGCCAGCAGCCAAGGCCCAATCGGACAGGAAAAGACCCAGTACTTC
CASSQGPIGQEKTQYF
>TRBV10-3|TRBJ1-2|NA|TRBD1
TGTGCCATCAGTGATACGGGACAGGTCATCAACTATGGCTACACCTTC
CAISDTGQVINYGYTF
>TRBV7-2|TRBJ2-3|NA|TRBD2
TGTGCCAGCAGCTACTGGACTAGCGGGGGTCCAGATACGCAGTATTTT
CASSYWTSGGPDTQYF
>TRBV6-1|TRBJ2-7|NA|NA
TGTGCCAGCAGTGGCGGGGTCAGGTACGAGCAGTACTTC
CASSGGVRYEQYF
>TRBV4-3|TRBJ1-4|NA|TRBD1
TGCGCCAGCAGCTCCAGTCCGGGACAGGAAAATGAAAAACTGTTTTTT
CASSSSPGQENEKLFF
>TRBV30|TRBJ1-1|NA|NA
TGTGCCTGGGGGAAAGGGGCTCAGACCAAGGACACTGAAGCTTTCTTT
CAWGKGAQTKDTEAFF
>TRBV19|TRBJ2-1|NA|NA
TGTGCCAGTACTCCCGGCTGGAGGAATGAGCAGTTCTTC
CASTPGWRNEQFF
>TRBV7-2|TRBJ2-5|NA|NA
TGTGCCAGCAGCTTAAGAGCGGTTTTCGGAGAGACCCAGTACTTC
CASSLRAVFGETQYF
>TRBV7-8|TRBJ2-2|NA|NA
TGTGCCAGCAGCTCGCTGCTCTCCCGGGGGTCCGGGGAGCTGTTTTTT
CASSSLLSRGSGELFF
>TRBV5-6|TRBJ2-2|NA|TRBD2
TGTGCCAGCAGCGCGTCTACCGGGACTAGCGGGACTTACACCGGGGAGCTGTTTTTT
CASSASTGTSGTYTGELFF
>TRBV2|TRBJ1-5|NA|TRBD1
TGTGCCAGCAGTGGACAGGGTATGAGCAATCAGCCCCAGCATTTT
CASSGQGMSNQPQHF
>TRBV4-1|TRBJ2-6|NA|NA
TGCGCCAGCAGCCAAGTACACAACAGGGGGGCCAACGTCCTGACTTTC
CASSQVHNRGANVLTF
>TRBV7-3|TRBJ2-7|NA|TRBD2
TGTGCCAGCAGCTTAGGGTCTAGCGGGAGATCCTACGAGCAGTACTTC
CASSLGSSGRSYEQYF
>TRBV6-5|TRBJ2-1|NA|NA
TGTGCCAGCAGTCCCGGGACTCCCAACAGGTTCTTC
CASSPGTPNRFF
>TRBV2|TRBJ2-7|NA|TRBD2
TGTGCCAGCAGTGCTTTAGGGCGGGAGACGACCTACGAGCAGTACTTC
CASSALGRETTYEQYF
>TRBV5-4|TRBJ1-4|NA|TRBD1
TGTGCCAGCAGCCGGGACAGGGTTAATGAAAAACTGTTTTTT
CASSRDRVNEKLFF
>TRBV7-9|TRBJ2-1|NA|TRBD2
TGTGCCAGCAGCTTAGTGTTAGCGGGAGTCAGGTCGAATGAGCAGTTCTTC
CASSLVLAGVRSNEQFF
>TRBV11-2|TRBJ1-5|NA|TRBD1
TGTGCCAGCAGCGGGACAGGGAATCAGCCCCAGCATTTT
CASSGTGNQPQHF
>TRBV14|TRBJ1-2|NA|NA
TGTGCCAGCAGCCAAGAACCAGTAATTAACTATGGCTACACCTTC
CASSQEPVINYGYTF
>TRBV19|TRBJ2-5|once|TRBD1
TGTGCCAGTAGTATAGGATGGACAGGGGGCTTGGAGACCCAGTACTTC
CASSIGWTGGLETQYF
>TRBV7-9|TRBJ2-3|NA|TRBD2
TGTGCCAGCAGCTTAGCGCAAGGACTAGGATCAGATACGCAGTATTTT
CASSLAQGLGSDTQYF
>TRBV5-8|TRBJ1-6|NA|TRBD1
TGTGCCAGCAGCTCGATCTACAGGGGGCAACATAATTCACCCCTCCACTTT
CASSSIYRGQHNSPLHF
>TRBV2|TRBJ2-5|NA|NA
TGTGCCAGCAGTGGGACAGTAGAGACCCAGTACTTC
CASSGTVETQYF
>TRBV21-1|TRBJ1-2|NA|NA
TGTGCCAGCAGCCACGCCTGGACAGGGGGCATAATTTCGGGTGGCTACACCTTC
CASSHAWTGGIISGGYTF
>TRBV9|TRBJ1-3|NA|NA
TGTGCCAGCAGCGTAGGAGGCCCAAGTGGCTCTGGAAACACCATATATTTT
CASSVGGPSGSGNTIYF